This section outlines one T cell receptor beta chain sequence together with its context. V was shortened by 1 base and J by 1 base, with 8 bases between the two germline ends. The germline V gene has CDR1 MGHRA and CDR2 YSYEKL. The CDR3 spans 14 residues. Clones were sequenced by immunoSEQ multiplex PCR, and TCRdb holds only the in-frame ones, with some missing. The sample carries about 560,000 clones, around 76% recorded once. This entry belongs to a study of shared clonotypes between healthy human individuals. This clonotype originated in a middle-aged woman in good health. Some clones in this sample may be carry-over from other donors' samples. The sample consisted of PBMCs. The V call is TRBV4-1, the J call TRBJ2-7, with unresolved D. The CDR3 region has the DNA TGCGCCAGCAGCCAAGGACTGCTATCCTACGAGCAGTACTTC. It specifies CASSQGLLSYEQYF.